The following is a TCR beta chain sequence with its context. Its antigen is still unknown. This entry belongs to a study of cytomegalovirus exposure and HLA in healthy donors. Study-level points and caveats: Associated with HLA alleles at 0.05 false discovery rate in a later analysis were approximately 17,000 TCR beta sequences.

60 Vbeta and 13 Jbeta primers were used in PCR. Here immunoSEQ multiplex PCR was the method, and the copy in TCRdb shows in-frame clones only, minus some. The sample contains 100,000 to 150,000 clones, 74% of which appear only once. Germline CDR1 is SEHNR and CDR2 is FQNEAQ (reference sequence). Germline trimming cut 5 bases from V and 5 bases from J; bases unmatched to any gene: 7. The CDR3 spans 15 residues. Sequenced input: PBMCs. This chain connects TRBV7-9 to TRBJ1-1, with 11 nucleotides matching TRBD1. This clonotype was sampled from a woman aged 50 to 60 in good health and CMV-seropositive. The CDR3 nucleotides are TGTGCCAGCAGCCCAGGGGACAGGGGGGAAACTGAAGCTTTCTTT. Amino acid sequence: CASSPGDRGETEAFF.